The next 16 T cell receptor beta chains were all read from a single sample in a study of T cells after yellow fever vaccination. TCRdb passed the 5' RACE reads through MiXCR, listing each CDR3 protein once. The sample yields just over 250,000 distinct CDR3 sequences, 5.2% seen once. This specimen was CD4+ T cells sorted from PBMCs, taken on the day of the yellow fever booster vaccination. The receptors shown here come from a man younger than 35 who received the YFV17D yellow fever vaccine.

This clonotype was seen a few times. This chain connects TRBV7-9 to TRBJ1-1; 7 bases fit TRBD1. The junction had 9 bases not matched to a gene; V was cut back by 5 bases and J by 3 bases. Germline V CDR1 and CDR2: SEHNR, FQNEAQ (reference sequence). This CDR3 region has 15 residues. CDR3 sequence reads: CASSPPQGPHTEAFF. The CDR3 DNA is TGTGCCAGCAGCCCCCCACAGGGGCCCCACACTGAAGCTTTCTTT.

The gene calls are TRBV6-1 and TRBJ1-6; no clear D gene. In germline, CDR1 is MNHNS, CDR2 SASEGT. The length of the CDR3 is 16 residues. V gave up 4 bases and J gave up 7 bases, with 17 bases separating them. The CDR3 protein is CASSGSTGVRNSPLHF. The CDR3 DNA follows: TGTGCCAGCAGTGGGTCGACTGGGGTGAGGAATTCACCCCTCCACTTT.

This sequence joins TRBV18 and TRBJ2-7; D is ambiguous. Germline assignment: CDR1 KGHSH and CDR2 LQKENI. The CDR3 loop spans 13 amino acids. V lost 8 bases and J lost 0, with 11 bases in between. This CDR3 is CASTRTVSYEQYF. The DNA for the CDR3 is TGTGCCAGCACAAGGACGGTCTCCTACGAGCAGTACTTC.

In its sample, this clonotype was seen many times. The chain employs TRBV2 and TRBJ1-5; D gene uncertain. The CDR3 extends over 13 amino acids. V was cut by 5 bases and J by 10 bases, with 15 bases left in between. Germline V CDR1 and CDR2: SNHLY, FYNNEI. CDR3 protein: CASSLERPDPQHF. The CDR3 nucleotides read TGTGCCAGCAGTTTGGAGCGACCGGATCCCCAGCATTTT. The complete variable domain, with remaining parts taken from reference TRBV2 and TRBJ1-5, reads EPEVTQTPSHQVTQMGQEVILRCVPISNHLYFYWYRQILGQKVEFLVSFYNNEISEKSEIFDDQFSVERPDGSNFTLKIRSTKLEDSAMYFCASSLERPDPQHFGDGTRLSIL.

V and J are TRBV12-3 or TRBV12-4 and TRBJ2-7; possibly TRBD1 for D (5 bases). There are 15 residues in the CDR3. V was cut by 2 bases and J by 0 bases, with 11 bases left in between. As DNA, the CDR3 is TGTGCCAGCAGTTTAAGGGGCAGTCCCTCCTACGAGCAGTACTTC. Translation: CASSLRGSPSYEQYF.

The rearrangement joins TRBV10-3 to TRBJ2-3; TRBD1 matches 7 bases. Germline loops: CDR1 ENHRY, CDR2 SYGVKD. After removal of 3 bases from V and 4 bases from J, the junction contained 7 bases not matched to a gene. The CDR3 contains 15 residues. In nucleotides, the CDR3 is TGTGCCATCAGTGACCGGGACAGCAAGTCAGATACGCAGTATTTT. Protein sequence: CAISDRDSKSDTQYF.

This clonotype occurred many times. CDR3 sequence: CAISESLETQETQYF. The CDR3 DNA sequence: TGTGCCATCAGTGAGAGTCTGGAGACCCAAGAGACCCAGTACTTC. The rearrangement links TRBV10-3 to TRBJ2-5; D gene ambiguous. The ends were cut back, 2 bases at V and 1 base at J, with 11 bases in the middle. The CDR3 contains 15 residues. Germline lookup yields CDR1 ENHRY and CDR2 SYGVKD.

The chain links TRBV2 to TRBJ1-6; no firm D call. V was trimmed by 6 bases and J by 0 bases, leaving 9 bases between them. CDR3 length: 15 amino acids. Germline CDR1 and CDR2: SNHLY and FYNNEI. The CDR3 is CASSRGSSYNSPLHF. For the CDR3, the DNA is TGTGCCAGCAGCCGAGGGAGCTCCTATAATTCACCCCTCCACTTT.

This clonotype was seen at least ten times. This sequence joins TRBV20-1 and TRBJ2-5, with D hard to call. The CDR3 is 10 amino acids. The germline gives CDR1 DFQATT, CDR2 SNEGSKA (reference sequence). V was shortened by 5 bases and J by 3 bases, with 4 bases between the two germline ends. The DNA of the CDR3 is TGCAGTGCTTCCAAAGAGACCCAGTACTTC. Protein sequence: CSASKETQYF.

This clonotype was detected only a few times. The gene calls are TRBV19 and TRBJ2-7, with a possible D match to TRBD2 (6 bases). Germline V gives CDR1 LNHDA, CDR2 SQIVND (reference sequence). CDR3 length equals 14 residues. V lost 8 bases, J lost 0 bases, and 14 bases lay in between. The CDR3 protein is CASAFGGNSYEQYF. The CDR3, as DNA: TGTGCCAGTGCATTTGGGGGGAACTCCTACGAGCAGTACTTC.

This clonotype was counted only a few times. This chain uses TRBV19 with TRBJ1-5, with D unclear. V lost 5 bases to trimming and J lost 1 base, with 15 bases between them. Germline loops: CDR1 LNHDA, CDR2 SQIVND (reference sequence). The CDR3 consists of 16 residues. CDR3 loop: CASSPDPARSNQPQHF. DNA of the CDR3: TGTGCCAGTAGTCCCGACCCCGCTCGGAGCAATCAGCCCCAGCATTTT.

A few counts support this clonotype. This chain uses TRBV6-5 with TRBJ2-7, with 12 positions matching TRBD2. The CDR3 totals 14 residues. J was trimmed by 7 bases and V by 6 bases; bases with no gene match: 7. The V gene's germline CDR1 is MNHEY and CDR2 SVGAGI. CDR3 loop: CASSPSGGAREQYV. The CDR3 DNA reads TGTGCCAGCAGCCCTAGCGGGGGGGCCAGGGAGCAGTACGTC.

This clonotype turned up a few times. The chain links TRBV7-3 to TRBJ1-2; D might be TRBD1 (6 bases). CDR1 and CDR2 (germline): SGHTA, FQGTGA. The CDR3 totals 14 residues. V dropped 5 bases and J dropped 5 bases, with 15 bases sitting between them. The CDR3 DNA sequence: TGTGCCAGCAGCCCCGCCGGGACAACATATGGCTACACCTTC. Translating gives CASSPAGTTYGYTF.

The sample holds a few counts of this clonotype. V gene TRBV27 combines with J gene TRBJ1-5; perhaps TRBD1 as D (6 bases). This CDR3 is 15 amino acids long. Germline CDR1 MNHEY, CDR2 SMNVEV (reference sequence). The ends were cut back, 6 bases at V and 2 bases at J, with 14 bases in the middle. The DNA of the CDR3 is TGTGCCAGCAGCCGAGGGGGAAGAGGCAATCAGCCCCAGCATTTT. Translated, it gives CASSRGGRGNQPQHF.

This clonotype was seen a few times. CDR3 nucleotides: TGTGCCAGCATGGGACAGGGCCGCGGCGAGCAGTACTTC. It specifies CASMGQGRGEQYF. The J gene is TRBJ2-7, the V gene TRBV6-6; 9 bases match TRBD1. The trim removed 7 bases at V and 6 bases at J, leaving 7 bases unmatched. CDR3 size: 13 residues. Germline V gene lookup returns CDR1 MNHNY and CDR2 SVGAGI (reference sequence).

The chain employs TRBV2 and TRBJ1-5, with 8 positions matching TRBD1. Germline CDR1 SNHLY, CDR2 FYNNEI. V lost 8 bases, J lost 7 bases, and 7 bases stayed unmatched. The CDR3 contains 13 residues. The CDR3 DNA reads TGTGCCAGCTCTCGGACAGGGTGGCAGCCCCAGCATTTT. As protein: CASSRTGWQPQHF.